A single T cell receptor beta chain is shown here with its context. Generated by immunoSEQ multiplex PCR, the TCRdb table keeps only in-frame clones and is missing some. The data hold 330,000 or so clones, with 90% observed a single time. This record comes from a study of Ad26.COV2.S vaccination and SARS-CoV-2 variants. Germline values: CDR1 SGHTA, CDR2 FQGNSA. The V and J ends lost 5 bases and 3 bases, in that order; junction bases with no gene match: 15. The CDR3 totals 17 residues. Treatment: roughly 19 received Ad26.COV2.S at low or high dose, single or two shots; roughly five received placebo; per-sample allocation not given. The samples date from day 63 after the first vaccine or placebo injection.

The chain combines TRBV7-2 with TRBJ1-2; 7 bases fit TRBD1. Specimen: peripheral blood, collected in a trial of Ad26.COV2.S vaccine versus placebo. The receptor was derived from a person between 18 and 65 years old who received the Ad26.COV2.S COVID-19 vaccine or a placebo. CDR3 nucleotides: TGTGCCAGCAGCCCCTCTCTCCTACAGGGGAGGGACTATGGCTACACCTTC. As protein: CASSPSLLQGRDYGYTF.